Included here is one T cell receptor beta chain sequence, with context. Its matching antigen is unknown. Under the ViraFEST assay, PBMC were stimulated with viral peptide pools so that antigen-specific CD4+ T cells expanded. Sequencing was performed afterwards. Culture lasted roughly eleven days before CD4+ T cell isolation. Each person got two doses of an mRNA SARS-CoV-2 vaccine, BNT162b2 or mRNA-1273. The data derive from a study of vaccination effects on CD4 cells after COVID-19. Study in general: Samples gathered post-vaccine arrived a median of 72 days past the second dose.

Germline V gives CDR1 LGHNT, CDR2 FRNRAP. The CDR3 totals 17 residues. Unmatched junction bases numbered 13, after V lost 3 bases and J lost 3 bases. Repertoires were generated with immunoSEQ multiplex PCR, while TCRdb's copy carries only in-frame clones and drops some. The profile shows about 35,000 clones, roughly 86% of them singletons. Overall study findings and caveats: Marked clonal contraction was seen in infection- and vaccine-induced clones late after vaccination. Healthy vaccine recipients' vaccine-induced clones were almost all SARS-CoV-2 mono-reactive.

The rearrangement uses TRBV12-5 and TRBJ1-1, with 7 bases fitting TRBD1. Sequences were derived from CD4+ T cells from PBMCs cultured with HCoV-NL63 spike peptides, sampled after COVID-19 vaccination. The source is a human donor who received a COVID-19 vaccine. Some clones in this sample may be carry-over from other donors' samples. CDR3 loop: CASGFNAGGIMDTEAFF. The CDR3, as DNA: TGTGCTAGTGGTTTCAACGCAGGGGGAATAATGGACACTGAAGCTTTCTTT.